This T cell receptor beta chain was recorded in a study of neurological immune-mediated disorders. TCRdb fed the 5' RACE reads into MiXCR, producing one record per CDR3 protein. The sample has 35,000 or so distinct CDR3 sequences, approximately 10% seen once. This clonotype was counted ten times or more. The CDR3 is 17 residues long. Per the germline V gene, CDR1 is SEHNR and CDR2 is FQNEAQ (reference sequence). The junction had 10 bases not matched to a gene; V was cut back by 5 bases and J by 2 bases. Sample: PBMCs. The chain has TRBV7-9 and TRBJ2-2; 8 nucleotides align to TRBD1. This TCR came from a woman aged 25 to 39 with HTLV-1-associated myelopathy (HAM/TSP). The CDR3 region is CASSRYQGAGNTGELFF. The DNA of the CDR3 is TGTGCCAGCAGCCGATATCAGGGGGCCGGCAACACCGGGGAGCTGTTTTTT. Drawing the rest from reference TRBV7-9 and TRBJ2-2, the complete variable domain is DTGVSQNPRHKITKRGQNVTFRCDPISEHNRLYWYRQTLGQGPEFLTYFQNEAQLEKSRLLSDRFSAERPKGSFSTLEIQRTEQGDSAMYLCASSRYQGAGNTGELFFGEGSRLTVL.